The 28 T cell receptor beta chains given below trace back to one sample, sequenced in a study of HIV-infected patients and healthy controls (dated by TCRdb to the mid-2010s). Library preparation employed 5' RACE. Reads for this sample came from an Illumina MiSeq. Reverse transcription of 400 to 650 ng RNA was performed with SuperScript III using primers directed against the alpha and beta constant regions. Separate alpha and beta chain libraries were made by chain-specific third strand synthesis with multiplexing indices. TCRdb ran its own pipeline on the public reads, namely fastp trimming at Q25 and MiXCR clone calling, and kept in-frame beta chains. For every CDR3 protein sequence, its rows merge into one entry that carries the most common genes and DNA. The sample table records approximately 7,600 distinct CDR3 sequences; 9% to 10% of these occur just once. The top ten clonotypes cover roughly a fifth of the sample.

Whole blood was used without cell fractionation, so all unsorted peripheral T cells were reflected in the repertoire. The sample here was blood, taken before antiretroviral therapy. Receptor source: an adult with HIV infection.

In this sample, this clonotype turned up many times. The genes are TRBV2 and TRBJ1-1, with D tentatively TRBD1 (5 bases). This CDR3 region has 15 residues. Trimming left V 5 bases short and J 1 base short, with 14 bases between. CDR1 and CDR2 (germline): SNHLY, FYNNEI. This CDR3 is CASSTGTVPNTEAFF. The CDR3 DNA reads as TGTGCCAGCAGTACCGGGACGGTACCGAACACTGAAGCTTTCTTT.

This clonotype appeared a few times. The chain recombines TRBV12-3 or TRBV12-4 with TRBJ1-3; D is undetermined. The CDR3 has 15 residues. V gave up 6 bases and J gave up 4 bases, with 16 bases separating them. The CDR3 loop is CASRPRRSGGNTIYF. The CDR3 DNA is TGTGCCAGCAGGCCAAGACGTTCGGGCGGAAACACCATATATTTT.

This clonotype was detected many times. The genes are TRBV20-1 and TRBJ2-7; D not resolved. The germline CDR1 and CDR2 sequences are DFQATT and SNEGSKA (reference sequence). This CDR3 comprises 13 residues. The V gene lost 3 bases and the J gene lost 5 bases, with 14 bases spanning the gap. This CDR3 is CSASHPVRHEQYF. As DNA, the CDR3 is TGCAGTGCTAGTCACCCGGTTCGGCACGAGCAGTACTTC.

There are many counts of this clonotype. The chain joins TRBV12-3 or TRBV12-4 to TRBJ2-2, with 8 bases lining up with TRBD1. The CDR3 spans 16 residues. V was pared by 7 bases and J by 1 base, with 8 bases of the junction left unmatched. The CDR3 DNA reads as TGTGCCAGCACAGAGACAGGGGTTCAGAACACCGGGGAGCTGTTTTTT. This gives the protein CASTETGVQNTGELFF.

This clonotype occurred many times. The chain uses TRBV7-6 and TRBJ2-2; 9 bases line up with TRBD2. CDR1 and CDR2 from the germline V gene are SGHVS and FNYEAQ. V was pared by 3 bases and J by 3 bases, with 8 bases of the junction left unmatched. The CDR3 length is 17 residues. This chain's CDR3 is CASSFIAGEGDTGELFF. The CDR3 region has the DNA TGTGCCAGCAGCTTCATAGCGGGAGAAGGTGACACCGGGGAGCTGTTTTTT.

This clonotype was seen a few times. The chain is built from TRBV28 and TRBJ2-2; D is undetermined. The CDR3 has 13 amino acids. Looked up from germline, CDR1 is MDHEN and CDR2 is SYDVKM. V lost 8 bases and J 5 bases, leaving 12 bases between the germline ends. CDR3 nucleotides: TGTGCCAGCCACCGAGGCGGTACCGGGGAGCTGTTTTTT. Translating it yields CASHRGGTGELFF.

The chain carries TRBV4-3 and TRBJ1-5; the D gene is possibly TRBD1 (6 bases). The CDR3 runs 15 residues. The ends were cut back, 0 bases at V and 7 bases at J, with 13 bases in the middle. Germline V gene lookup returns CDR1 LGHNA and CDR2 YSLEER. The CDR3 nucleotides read TGCGCCAGCAGCCAAGAGCGGGGGCGGGGGCAGCCCCAGCATTTT. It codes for CASSQERGRGQPQHF.

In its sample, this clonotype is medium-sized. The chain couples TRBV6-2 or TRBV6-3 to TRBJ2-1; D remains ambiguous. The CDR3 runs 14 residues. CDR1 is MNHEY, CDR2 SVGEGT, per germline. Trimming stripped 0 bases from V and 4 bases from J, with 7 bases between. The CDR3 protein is CASSYSRSYNEQFF. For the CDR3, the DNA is TGTGCCAGCAGTTACTCTAGGTCTTACAATGAGCAGTTCTTC.

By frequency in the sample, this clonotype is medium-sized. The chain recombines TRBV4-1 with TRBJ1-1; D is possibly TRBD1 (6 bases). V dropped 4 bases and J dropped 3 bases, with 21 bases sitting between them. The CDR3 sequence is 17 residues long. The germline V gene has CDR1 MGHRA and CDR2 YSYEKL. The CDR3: CASSRPGPLGADTEAFF. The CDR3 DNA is TGCGCCAGCAGCCGCCCAGGTCCCTTGGGGGCGGACACTGAAGCTTTCTTT.

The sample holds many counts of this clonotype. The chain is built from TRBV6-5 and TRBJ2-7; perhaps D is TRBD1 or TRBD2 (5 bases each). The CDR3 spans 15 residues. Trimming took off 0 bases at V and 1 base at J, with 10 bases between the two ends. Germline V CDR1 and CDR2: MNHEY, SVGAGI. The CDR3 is CASSYSAEGSYEQYF. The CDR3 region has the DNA TGTGCCAGCAGTTACTCCGCTGAGGGGTCCTACGAGCAGTACTTC.

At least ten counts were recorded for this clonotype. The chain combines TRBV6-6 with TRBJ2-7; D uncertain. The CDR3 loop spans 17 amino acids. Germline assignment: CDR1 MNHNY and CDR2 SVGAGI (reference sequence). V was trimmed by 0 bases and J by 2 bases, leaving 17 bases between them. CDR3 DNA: TGTGCCAGCAGTTACTCGTTGGACCGCTCCTTAGCCTACGAGCAGTACTTC. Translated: CASSYSLDRSLAYEQYF.

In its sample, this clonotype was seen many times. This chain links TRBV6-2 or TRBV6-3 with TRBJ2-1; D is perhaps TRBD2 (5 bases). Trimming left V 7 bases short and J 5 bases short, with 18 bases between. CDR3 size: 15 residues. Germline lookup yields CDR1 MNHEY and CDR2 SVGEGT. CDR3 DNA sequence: TGTGCCAGCACCCGGACGGAGGTCTCTCACAATGAGCAGTTCTTC. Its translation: CASTRTEVSHNEQFF.

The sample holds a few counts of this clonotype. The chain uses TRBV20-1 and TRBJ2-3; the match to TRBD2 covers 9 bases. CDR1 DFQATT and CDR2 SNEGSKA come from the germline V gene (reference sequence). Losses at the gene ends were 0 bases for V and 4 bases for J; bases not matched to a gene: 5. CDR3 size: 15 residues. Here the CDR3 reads CSARDAGGHPDTQYF. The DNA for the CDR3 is TGCAGTGCTAGAGATGCGGGGGGGCACCCAGATACGCAGTATTTT.

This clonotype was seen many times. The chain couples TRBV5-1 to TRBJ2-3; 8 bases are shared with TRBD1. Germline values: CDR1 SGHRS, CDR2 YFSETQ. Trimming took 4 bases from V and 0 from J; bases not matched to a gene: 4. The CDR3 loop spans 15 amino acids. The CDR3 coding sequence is TGCGCCAGCAGCGGTAGACAGGGGAGCACAGATACGCAGTATTTT. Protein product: CASSGRQGSTDTQYF.

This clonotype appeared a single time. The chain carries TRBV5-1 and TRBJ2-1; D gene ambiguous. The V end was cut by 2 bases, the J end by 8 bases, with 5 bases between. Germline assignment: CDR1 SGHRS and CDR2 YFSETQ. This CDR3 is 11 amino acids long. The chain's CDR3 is CASSLRDEQFF. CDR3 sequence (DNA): TGCGCCAGCAGCTTAAGGGATGAGCAGTTCTTC.

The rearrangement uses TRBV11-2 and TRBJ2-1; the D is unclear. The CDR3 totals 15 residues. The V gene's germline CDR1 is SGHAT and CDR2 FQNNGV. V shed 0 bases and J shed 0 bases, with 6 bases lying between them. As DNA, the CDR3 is TGTGCCAGCAGCTTAGAAGGCAACTCCTACAATGAGCAGTTCTTC. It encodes CASSLEGNSYNEQFF.

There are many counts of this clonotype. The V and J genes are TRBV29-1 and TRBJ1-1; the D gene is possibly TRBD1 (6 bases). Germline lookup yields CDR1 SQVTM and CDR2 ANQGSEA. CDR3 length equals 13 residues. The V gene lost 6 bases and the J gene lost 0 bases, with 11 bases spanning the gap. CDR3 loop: CSVQGQMNTEAFF. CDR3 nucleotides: TGCAGCGTACAAGGACAGATGAACACTGAAGCTTTCTTT.

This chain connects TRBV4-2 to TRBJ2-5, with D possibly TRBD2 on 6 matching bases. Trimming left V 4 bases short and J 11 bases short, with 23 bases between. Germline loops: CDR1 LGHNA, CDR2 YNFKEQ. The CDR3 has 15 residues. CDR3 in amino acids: CASSRLGLSGRAQYF. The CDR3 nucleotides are TGTGCCAGCAGCCGGTTGGGACTGTCGGGAAGGGCTCAGTACTTC.

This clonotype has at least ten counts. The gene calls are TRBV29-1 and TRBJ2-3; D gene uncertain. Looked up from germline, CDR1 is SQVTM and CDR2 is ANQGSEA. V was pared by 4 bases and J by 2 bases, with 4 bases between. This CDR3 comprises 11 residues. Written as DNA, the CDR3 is TGCAGCGTTGCGGCCACAGATACGCAGTATTTT. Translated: CSVAATDTQYF.

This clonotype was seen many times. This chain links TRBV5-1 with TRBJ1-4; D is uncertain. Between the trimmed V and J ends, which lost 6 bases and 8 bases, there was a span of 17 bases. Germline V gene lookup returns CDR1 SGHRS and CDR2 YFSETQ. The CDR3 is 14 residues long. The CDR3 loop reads CASNLGGGGEKLFF. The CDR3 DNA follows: TGCGCCAGCAACCTGGGAGGCGGTGGCGAAAAACTGTTTTTT.

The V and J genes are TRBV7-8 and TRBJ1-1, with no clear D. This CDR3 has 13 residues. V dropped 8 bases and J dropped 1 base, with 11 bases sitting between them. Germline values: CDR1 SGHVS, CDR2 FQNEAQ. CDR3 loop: CASYPDPNTEAFF. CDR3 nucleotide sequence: TGTGCCAGCTACCCGGACCCGAACACTGAAGCTTTCTTT.

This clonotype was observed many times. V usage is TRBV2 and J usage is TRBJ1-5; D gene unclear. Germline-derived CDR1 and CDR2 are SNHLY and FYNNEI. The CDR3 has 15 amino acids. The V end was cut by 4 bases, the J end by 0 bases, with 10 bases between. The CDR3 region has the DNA TGTGCCAGCAGTGCGGAGAACTATAGCAATCAGCCCCAGCATTTT. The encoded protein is CASSAENYSNQPQHF. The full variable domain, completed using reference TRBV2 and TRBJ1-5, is EPEVTQTPSHQVTQMGQEVILRCVPISNHLYFYWYRQILGQKVEFLVSFYNNEISEKSEIFDDQFSVERPDGSNFTLKIRSTKLEDSAMYFCASSAENYSNQPQHFGDGTRLSIL.

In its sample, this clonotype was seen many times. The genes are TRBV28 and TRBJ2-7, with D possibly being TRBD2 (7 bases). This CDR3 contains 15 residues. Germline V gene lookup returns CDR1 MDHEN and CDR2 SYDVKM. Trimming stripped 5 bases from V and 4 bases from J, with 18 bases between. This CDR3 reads CASSLYDAGAYEQYF. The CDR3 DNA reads TGTGCCAGCAGTCTTTACGATGCGGGGGCGTACGAGCAGTACTTC.

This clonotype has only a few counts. The CDR3: CASRNGGMNTEAFF. The DNA for the CDR3 is TGTGCCAGCAGGAACGGGGGTATGAACACTGAAGCTTTCTTT. This chain links TRBV6-2 or TRBV6-3 with TRBJ1-1; D is perhaps TRBD1 (5 bases). There are 14 residues in the CDR3. The germline gives CDR1 MNHEY, CDR2 SVGEGT. With 6 bases removed from V and 0 bases from J, the gap between germline ends came to 11 bases.

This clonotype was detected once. The CDR3 sequence: CASSDRTGDSPLHF. The CDR3 DNA is TGTGCCAGCAGTGACAGGACAGGGGACTCACCCCTCCACTTT. This sequence joins TRBV2 and TRBJ1-6, with TRBD1 matching 9 bases. The CDR3 length is 14 residues. Losses at the gene ends were 3 bases for V and 10 bases for J; bases not matched to a gene: 4. Germline V gene data show CDR1 as SNHLY and CDR2 as FYNNEI.

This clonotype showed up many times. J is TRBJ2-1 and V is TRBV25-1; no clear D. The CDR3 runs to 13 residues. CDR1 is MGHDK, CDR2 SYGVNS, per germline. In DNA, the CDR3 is TGTCCAACTTATGTATCCCTCGTTTATGAGCAGTTCTTC. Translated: CPTYVSLVYEQFF.

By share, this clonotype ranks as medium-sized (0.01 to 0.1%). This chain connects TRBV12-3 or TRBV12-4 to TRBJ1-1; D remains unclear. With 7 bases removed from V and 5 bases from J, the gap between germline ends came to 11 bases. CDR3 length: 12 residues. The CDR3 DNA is TGTGCCAGCAATCCCGGTAGTACTGAAGCTTTCTTT. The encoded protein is CASNPGSTEAFF.

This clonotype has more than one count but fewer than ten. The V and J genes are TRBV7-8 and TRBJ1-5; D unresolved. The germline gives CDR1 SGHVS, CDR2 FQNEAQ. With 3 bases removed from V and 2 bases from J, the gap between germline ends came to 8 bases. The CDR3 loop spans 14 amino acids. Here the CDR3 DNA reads TGTGCCAGCAGCTTCGACCGAGGCAATCAGCCCCAGCATTTT. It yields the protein CASSFDRGNQPQHF. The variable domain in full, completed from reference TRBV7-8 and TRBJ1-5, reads GAGVSQSPRYKVAKRGQDVALRCDPISGHVSLFWYQQALGQGPEFLTYFQNEAQLDKSGLPSDRFFAERPEGSVSTLKIQRTQQEDSAVYLCASSFDRGNQPQHFGDGTRLSIL.